This record looks at one TCR beta chain sequence and its context. Which antigen it targets is not known. No base quality values were provided; no much bigger clone lies one nucleotide off. This sample was taken from a study of CD8 T cells in Susac syndrome (dated by TCRdb to about 2019). Concerning the study at large: Among the Susac syndrome patients who were sequenced, clinically active disease was present in over 5 and clinical remission was observed in under ten. At blood withdrawal, Susac syndrome patients were either therapy-naive, taking corticosteroids (in some cases with IVIg as well), or taking IVIg alone. Repertoire sequencing was used to test whether CD8+ T cell activation and differentiation in Susac syndrome was antigen driven. The clonality of the CD8+ T cell repertoire was compared across 11 to 12 healthy donors, some 14 Susac syndrome patients and about 16 multiple sclerosis patients. Points the paper makes about the study in general: The number of individuals in the TCR sequencing and HLA analysis was recognized as being relatively small. Roughly 15 Susac-specific public clones were identified in the total CD8+ repertoire, and four to six Susac-specific public clones were identified in the CD8+ TEMRA repertoire. Clonal expansion was observed in Susac syndrome CD8+ repertoires, with the highest expansion in CD8+ TEMRA cells and greater expansion in clinically active than in remitting patients.

RNA was extracted with the RNeasy kit and 0.5 to 1 ug was reverse transcribed using random hexamers. The immunoSEQ multiplex PCR assay, covering 54 Vbeta and 13 Jbeta segments, was used to amplify TCR beta CDR3 regions. To correct PCR amplification bias, a synthetic template baseline was used for both primer optimization and computational correction. In the original analysis: Only productive sequences were kept, with reads annotated to V, D and J genes according to IMGT and analyzed in immunoSEQ Analyzer. Clonality was calculated as one minus the Shannon entropy normalized by log2 of the number of productive unique sequences. For each patient and control, public and private clones were evaluated among the 100 most prevalent clones. A clone was defined as Susac-specific if it was absent from the healthy and MS cohorts, from about a thousand published viral clones and from other ImmuneACCESS disease sequences. TCRdb redid the processing of the public reads, applying fastp at Q25 and MiXCR, and retained in-frame beta chains. Every CDR3 protein is listed once, alongside the most common genes and DNA of its rows. The V and J calls and clone size come from TCRdb's table, not from the authors' own analysis. This sample has about 120,000 distinct CDR3 sequences in its table, and just under 95% of those were observed once. The ten largest clones add up to roughly 0.29% of the sample.

CDR3 length: 15 amino acids, cysteine to phenylalanine. Only the CDR3 portion is preserved as DNA: 45 bases, with reading frame beginning at the first base. The germline V gene supplies CDR1 MNHEY and CDR2 SVGEGT. The trim is 7 bases for V and 9 bases for J, with a gap of 24 bases between the germline ends. Peripheral blood CD8+ and CD4+ T cells from healthy donors, Susac syndrome patients and multiple sclerosis patients were profiled by high-throughput TCR beta sequencing. The Susac syndrome patients fulfilled recently defined diagnostic criteria for definite or probable disease. Bulk CD8+ and CD4+ T cells were purified by magnetic negative isolation, while CD8+ TEMRA cells were enriched using FACS. Blood was drawn into EDTA tubes, processed within 24 hours, and PBMCs were isolated by density gradient centrifugation. PBMCs intended for TCR sequencing were cryopreserved in liquid nitrogen and were subsequently thawed in a 37 degrees C water bath. The sorted or isolated CD4+, CD8+ and CD8+ TEMRA cells reached a purity of at least 90%.

The sequence links TRBV6-2 or TRBV6-3 to TRBJ2-5, with TRBD1 as a weak D call on 5 bases. Sequenced input: CD8+ T cells from PBMCs. This clonotype originated in a human donor with Susac syndrome. Here is the DNA: TGTGCCAGCAATCCCTCGAGGCCCCATCAAGGGGCCCAGTACTTC. The encoded protein is CASNPSRPHQGAQYF.